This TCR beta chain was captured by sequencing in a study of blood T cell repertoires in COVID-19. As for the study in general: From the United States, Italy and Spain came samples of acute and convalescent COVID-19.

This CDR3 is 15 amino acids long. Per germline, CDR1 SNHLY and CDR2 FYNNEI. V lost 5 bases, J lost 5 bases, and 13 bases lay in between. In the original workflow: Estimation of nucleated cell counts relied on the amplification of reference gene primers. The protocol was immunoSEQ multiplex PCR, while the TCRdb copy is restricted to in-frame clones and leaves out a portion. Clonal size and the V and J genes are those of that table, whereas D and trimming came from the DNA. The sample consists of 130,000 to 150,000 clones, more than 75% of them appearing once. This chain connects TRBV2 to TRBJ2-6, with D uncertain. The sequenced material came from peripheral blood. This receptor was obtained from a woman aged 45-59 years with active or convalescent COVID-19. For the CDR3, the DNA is TGTGCCAGCAGTCCAATTTCGGGTCGGGCCAACGTCCTGACTTTC. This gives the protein CASSPISGRANVLTF.